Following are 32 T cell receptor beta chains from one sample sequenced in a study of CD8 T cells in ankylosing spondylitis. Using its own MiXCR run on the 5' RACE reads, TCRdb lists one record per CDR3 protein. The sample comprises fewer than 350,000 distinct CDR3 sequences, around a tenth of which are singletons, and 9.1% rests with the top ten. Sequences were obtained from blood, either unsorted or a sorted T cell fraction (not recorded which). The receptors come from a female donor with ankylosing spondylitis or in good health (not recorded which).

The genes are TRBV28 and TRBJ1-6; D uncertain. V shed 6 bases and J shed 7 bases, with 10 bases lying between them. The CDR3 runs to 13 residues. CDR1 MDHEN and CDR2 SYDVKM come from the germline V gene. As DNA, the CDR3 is TGTGCCAGCAGGACATTAAGCAATTCACCCCTCCACTTT. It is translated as CASRTLSNSPLHF. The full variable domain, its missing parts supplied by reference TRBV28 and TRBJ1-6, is DVKVTQSSRYLVKRTGEKVFLECVQDMDHENMFWYRQDPGLGLRLIYFSYDVKMKEKGDIPEGYSVSREKKERFSLILESASTNQTSMYLCASRTLSNSPLHFGNGTRLTVT.

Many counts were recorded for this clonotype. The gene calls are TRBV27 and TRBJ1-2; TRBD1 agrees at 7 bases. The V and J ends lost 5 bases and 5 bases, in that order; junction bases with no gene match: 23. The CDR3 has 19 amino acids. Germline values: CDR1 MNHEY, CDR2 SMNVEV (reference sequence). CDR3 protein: CASSPSPPLLGVGQYGYTF. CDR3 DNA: TGTGCCAGCAGTCCATCTCCCCCCTTACTTGGCGTGGGACAGTATGGCTACACCTTC.

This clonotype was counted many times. CDR3 sequence reads: CASRPETGPLGNIQYF. The DNA for the CDR3 is TGTGCCAGCAGACCCGAGACGGGGCCGTTGGGGAACATTCAGTACTTC. The chain has TRBV28 and TRBJ2-4; D tentatively reads TRBD1 or TRBD2 (5 bases each). Deletions cut 6 bases from V and 7 bases from J, with 22 bases between. The CDR3 runs 16 residues. CDR1 is MDHEN, CDR2 SYDVKM, per germline.

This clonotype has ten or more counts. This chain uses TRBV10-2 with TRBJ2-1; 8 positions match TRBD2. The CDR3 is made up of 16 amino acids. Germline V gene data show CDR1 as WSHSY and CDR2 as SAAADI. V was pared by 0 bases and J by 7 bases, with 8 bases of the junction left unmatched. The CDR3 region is CASSESWRTSLNEQFF. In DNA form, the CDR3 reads TGCGCCAGCAGTGAGTCGTGGAGGACTAGCTTAAATGAGCAGTTCTTC.

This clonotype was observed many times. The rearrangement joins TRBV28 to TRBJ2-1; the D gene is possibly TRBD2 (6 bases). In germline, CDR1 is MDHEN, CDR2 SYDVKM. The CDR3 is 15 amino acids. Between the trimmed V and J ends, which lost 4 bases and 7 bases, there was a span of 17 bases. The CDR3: CASSSAVEGGNEQFF. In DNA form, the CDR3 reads TGTGCCAGCAGTTCAGCCGTCGAGGGAGGTAATGAGCAGTTCTTC.

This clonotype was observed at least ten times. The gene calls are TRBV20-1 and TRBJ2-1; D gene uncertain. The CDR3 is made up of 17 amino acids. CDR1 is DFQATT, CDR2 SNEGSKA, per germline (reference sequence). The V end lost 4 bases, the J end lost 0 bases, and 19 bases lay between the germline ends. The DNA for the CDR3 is TGCAGTGCTACGAAGATCGAGAAAATAAGCTCCTACAATGAGCAGTTCTTC. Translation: CSATKIEKISSYNEQFF.

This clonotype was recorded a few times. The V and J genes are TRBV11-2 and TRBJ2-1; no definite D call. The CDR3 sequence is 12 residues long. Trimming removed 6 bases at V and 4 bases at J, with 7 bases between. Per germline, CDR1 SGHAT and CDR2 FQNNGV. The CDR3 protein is CASRHQYNEQFF. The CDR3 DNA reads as TGTGCCAGCAGACATCAGTACAATGAGCAGTTCTTC.

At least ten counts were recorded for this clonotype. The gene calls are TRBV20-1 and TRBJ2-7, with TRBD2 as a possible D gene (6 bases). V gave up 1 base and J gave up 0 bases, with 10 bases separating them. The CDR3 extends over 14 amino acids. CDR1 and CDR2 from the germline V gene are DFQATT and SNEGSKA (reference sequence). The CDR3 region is CSARVAGSSYEQYF. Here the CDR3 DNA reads TGCAGTGCTAGAGTCGCCGGGAGCTCCTACGAGCAGTACTTC.

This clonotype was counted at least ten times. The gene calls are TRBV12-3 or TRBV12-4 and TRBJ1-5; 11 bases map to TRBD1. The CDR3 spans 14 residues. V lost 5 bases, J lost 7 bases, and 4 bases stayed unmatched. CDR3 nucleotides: TGTGCCAGCAGTGGACAGGGGGCGGAACAGCCCCAGCATTTT. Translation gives CASSGQGAEQPQHF.

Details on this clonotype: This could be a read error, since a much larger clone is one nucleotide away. The CDR3 protein is CPSSFDVGRTDSYGYTF. CDR3 DNA: TGTCCCAGCAGTTTCGATGTCGGCAGAACTGATTCCTATGGCTACACCTTC. The J gene is TRBJ1-2, the V gene TRBV28; D ambiguous. The CDR3 sequence is 17 residues long. Germline values: CDR1 MDHEN, CDR2 SYDVKM.

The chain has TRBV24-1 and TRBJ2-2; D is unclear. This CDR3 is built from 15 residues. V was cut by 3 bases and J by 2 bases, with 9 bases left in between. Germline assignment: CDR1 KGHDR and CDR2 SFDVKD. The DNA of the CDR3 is TGTGCCACCAGTGATCCACTTAAAAACACCGGGGAGCTGTTTTTT. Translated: CATSDPLKNTGELFF.

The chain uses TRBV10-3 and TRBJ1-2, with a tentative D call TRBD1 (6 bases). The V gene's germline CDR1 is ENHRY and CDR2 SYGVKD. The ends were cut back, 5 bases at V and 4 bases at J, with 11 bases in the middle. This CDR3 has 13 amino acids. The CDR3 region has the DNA TGTGCCATCAGTAGGACAGAAGTCTATGGCTACACCTTC. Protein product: CAISRTEVYGYTF.

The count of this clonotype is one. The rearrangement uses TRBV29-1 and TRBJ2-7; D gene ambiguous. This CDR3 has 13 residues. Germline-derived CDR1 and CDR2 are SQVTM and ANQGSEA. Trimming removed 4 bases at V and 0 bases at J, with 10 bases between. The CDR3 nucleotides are TGCAGCGTTGTGAACCTTTACTCCTACGAGCAGTACTTC. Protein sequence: CSVVNLYSYEQYF.

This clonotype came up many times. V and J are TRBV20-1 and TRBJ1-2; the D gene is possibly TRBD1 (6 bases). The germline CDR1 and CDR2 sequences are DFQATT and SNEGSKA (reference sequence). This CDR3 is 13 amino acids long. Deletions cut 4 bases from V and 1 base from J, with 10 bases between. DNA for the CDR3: TGCAGTGCTACCCGACAGGATAACTATGGCTACACCTTC. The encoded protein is CSATRQDNYGYTF.

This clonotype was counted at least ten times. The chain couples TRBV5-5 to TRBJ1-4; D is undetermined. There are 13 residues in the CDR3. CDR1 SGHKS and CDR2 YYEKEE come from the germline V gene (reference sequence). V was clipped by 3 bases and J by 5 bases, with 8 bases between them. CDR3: CASSSRVNEKLFF. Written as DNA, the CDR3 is TGTGCCAGCAGCTCGCGGGTGAATGAAAAACTGTTTTTT.

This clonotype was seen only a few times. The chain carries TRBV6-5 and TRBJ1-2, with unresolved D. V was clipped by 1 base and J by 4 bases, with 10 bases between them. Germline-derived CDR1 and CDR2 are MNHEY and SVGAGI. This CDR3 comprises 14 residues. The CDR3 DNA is TGTGCCAGCAGTTACTATCCGGCGGGCTATGGCTACACCTTC. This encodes CASSYYPAGYGYTF.

CDR3: CASSDQRGLGEKLFF. CDR3 coding DNA: TGTGCCAGCAGCGACCAGCGGGGACTAGGTGAAAAACTGTTTTTT. V is TRBV7-9 and J is TRBJ1-4; weak D call: TRBD1 (5 bases). The CDR3 is 15 amino acids. Trimming pared 5 bases from V and 7 bases from J, leaving 17 bases between. CDR1 and CDR2 (germline): SEHNR, FQNEAQ (reference sequence). Combining the CDR3 with reference TRBV7-9 and TRBJ1-4 gives the whole variable domain DTGVSQNPRHKITKRGQNVTFRCDPISEHNRLYWYRQTLGQGPEFLTYFQNEAQLEKSRLLSDRFSAERPKGSFSTLEIQRTEQGDSAMYLCASSDQRGLGEKLFFGSGTQLSVL.

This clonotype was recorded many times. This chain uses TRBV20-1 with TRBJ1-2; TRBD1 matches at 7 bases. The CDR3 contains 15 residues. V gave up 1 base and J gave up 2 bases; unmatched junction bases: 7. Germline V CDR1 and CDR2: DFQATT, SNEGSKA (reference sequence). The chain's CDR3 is CSARGGQNLNYGYTF. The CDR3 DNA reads TGCAGTGCTAGAGGGGGACAGAATTTAAACTATGGCTACACCTTC.

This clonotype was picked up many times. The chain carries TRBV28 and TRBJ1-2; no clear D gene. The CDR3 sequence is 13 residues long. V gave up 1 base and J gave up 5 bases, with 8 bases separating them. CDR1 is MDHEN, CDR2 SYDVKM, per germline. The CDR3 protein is CASSLFPEYGYTF. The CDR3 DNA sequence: TGTGCCAGCAGTTTATTCCCGGAGTATGGCTACACCTTC.

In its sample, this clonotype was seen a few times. CDR3 sequence (DNA): TGTGCCAGCAGTTCACCACAAGCCATTGAGACCCAGTACTTC. Amino acid sequence: CASSSPQAIETQYF. The V gene is TRBV12-3 or TRBV12-4, the J gene TRBJ2-5; D gene ambiguous. The V end was cut by 4 bases, the J end by 5 bases, with 14 bases between. The CDR3 has 14 amino acids.

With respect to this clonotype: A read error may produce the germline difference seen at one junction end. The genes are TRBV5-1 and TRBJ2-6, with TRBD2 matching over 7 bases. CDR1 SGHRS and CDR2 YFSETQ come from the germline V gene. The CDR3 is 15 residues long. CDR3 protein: CACSGEVAGANVLTF. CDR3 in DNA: TGCGCCTGCAGCGGGGAGGTGGCTGGGGCCAACGTCCTGACTTTC.

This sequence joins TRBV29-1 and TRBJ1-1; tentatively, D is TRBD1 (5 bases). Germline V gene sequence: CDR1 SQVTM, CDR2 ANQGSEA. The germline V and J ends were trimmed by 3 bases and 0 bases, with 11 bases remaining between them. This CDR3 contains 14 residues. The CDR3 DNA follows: TGCAGCGTTGATTCCGGGGGGTTGAACACTGAAGCTTTCTTT. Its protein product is CSVDSGGLNTEAFF.

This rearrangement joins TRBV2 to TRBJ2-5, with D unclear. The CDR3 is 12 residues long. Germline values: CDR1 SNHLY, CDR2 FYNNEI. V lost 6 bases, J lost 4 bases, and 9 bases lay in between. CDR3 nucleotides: TGTGCCAGCAGGGGATTACGAGAGACCCAGTACTTC. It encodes CASRGLRETQYF.

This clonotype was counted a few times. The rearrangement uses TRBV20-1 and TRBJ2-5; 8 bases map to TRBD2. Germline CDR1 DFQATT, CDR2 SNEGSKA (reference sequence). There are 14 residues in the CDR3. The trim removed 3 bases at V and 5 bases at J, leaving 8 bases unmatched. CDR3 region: CSARPPAGDETQYF. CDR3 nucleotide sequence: TGCAGTGCTAGGCCTCCAGCGGGAGACGAGACCCAGTACTTC.

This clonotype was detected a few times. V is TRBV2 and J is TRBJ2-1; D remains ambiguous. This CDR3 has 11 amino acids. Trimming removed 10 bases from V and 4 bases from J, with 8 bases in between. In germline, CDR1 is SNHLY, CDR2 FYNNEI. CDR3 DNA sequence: TGTGCCACGCACTCATACAATGAGCAGTTCTTC. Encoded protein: CATHSYNEQFF. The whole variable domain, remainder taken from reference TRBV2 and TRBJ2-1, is EPEVTQTPSHQVTQMGQEVILRCVPISNHLYFYWYRQILGQKVEFLVSFYNNEISEKSEIFDDQFSVERPDGSNFTLKIRSTKLEDSAMYFCATHSYNEQFFGPGTRLTVL.

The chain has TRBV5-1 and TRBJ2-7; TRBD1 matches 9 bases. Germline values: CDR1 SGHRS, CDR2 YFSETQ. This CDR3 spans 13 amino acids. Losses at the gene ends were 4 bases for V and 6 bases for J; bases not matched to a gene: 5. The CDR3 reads CASSRGQGFEQYF. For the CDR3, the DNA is TGCGCCAGCAGCCGTGGACAGGGGTTCGAGCAGTACTTC.

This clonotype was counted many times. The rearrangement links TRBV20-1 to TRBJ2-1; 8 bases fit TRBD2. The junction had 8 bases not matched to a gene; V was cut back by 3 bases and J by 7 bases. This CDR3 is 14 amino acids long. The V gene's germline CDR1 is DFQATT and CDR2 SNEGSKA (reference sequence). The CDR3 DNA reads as TGCAGTGCTAGTCTGGCGGGAGGATGGAATGAGCAGTTCTTC. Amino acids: CSASLAGGWNEQFF.

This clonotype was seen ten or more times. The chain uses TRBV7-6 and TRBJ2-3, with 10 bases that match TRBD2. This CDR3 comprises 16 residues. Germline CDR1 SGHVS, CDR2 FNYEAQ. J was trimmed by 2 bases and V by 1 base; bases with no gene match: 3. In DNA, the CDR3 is TGTGCCAGCAGCTTAGGAGCGGGAGGGCCCACAGATACGCAGTATTTT. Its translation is CASSLGAGGPTDTQYF.

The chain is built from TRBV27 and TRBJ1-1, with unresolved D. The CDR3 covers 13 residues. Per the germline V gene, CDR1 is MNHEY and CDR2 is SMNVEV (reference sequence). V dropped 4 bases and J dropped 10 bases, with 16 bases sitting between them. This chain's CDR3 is CASSSATGRGAFF. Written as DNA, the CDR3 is TGTGCCAGCAGTTCGGCTACGGGCCGTGGAGCTTTCTTT.

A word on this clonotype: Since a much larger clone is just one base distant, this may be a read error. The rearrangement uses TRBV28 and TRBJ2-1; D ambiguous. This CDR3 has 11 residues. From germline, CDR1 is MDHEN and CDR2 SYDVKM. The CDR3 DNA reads TGTGCCAGCAGTTTAACTGATGAGCATTTCTTC. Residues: CASSLTDEHFF.

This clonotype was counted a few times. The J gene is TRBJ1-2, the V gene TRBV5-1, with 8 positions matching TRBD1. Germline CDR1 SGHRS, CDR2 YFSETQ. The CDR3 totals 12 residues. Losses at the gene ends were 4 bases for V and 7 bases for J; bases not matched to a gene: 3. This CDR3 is CASSPTGGGYTF. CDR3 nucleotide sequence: TGCGCCAGCAGCCCCACAGGGGGTGGCTACACCTTC.

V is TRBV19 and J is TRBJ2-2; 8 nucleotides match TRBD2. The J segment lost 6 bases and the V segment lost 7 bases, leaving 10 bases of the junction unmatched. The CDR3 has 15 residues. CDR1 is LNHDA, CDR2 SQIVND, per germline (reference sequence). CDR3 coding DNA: TGTGCCAGTAAGGTCGGGAGGGCCATGTCCGGGGAGCTGTTTTTT. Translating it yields CASKVGRAMSGELFF.